This is a list of T cell receptor beta chains from one sample in a study of neoadjuvant nivolumab and ipilimumab in lung cancer. The assay was immunoSEQ multiplex PCR, and TCRdb's table has in-frame clones only and misses some. The sample contains roughly 19,000 clones, roughly three quarters of which appear only once. The specimen was tumor tissue, collected after neoadjuvant nivolumab, alone or with ipilimumab, at or shortly before surgery. The receptors come from an adult with non-small cell lung cancer. Both conserved end residues are part of each CDR3. D genes are given only for firm matches. Size values are once, few and many counts, or a class for expanded clones, and some rows have none.

TRBV6-1	-	once	TRBJ1-2	TGTGCCAGCAGACCCACACGGGAGGGGGTAGGCGGCTACACCTTC	CASRPTREGVGGYTF
TRBV5-5	TRBD2	once	TRBJ2-1	TGTGCCAGCAACATTGGGGGGACTAGCGTCTACAATGAGCAGTTCTTC	CASNIGGTSVYNEQFF
TRBV7-2	TRBD2	once	TRBJ2-3	TGTGCCAGCAGCTCCCAGGGGACTAGCGGGACAGATACGCAGTATTTT	CASSSQGTSGTDTQYF
TRBV6-1	-	once	TRBJ1-1	TGTGCCAGCAGTGAATTTACGGCAGCTATGAAAATGAACACTGAAGCTTTCTTT	CASSEFTAAMKMNTEAFF
TRBV4-3	-	-	TRBJ2-3	TGCGCCAGCAGCCAAGAAAAGCGGCCCACAGATACGCAGTATTTT	CASSQEKRPTDTQYF
TRBV27	TRBD1	-	TRBJ1-2	TGTGCCAGCAGGCGGGGACAGGGGAACTATGGCTACACCTTC	CASRRGQGNYGYTF
TRBV5-1	-	-	TRBJ2-1	TGCGCCAGCAGCCCGGGGAATGAAAATGAGCAGTTCTTC	CASSPGNENEQFF
TRBV27	TRBD2	-	TRBJ2-7	TGTGCCAGCAGTTTTAGCGGGAGAGGGGAGTACGAGCAGTACTTC	CASSFSGRGEYEQYF
TRBV11-2	-	-	TRBJ2-4	TGTGCCAGCAGCTTATCCGGAGCCAAAAACATTCAGTACTTC	CASSLSGAKNIQYF
TRBV5-1	TRBD1	few	TRBJ2-7	TGCGCCAGCAGCAGGGACAGAGTCCCTTCCTACGAGCAGTACTTC	CASSRDRVPSYEQYF
TRBV25-1	-	-	TRBJ1-4	TGTGCCAGCAGTGAATCTACAGGGTACAATGAAAAACTGTTTTTT	CASSESTGYNEKLFF
TRBV9	-	-	TRBJ2-3	TGTGCCAGCAGCGCCCTAAGCACAGATACGCAGTATTTT	CASSALSTDTQYF
TRBV5-1	TRBD1	few	TRBJ1-1	TGCGCCAGCAGCTTGGGACAGGGGTACACTGAAGCTTTCTTT	CASSLGQGYTEAFF
TRBV27	TRBD1	-	TRBJ1-4	TGTGCCAGCAGTTCCCTCAGGGGGCGGCTGGAAAAACTGTTTTTT	CASSSLRGRLEKLFF
TRBV7-2	-	-	TRBJ2-5	TGTGCCAGCAGCCCAGAGGGGGTAGAGACCCAGTACTTC	CASSPEGVETQYF
TRBV11-2	-	-	TRBJ2-7	TGTGCCAGCAGCTTGGGACCGGGATCCCAATACGAGCAGTACTTC	CASSLGPGSQYEQYF
TRBV19	-	-	TRBJ2-2	TGTGCCAGTAGTAATCTCAGGCGAGCAAACACCGGGGAGCTGTTTTTT	CASSNLRRANTGELFF
TRBV30	-	-	TRBJ1-1	TGTGCCTGCCGACAGAAGGCTGAAGCTTTCTTT	CACRQKAEAFF
TRBV5-1	TRBD2	few	TRBJ2-2	TGCGCCAGCAGCCCGCGGCGGGGACTAGCGGGAAACACCGGGGAGCTGTTTTTT	CASSPRRGLAGNTGELFF
TRBV11-2	-	-	TRBJ2-3	TGTGCCAGCAGCTTAGTTAGTAGGGTTTATACAGATACGCAGTATTTT	CASSLVSRVYTDTQYF
TRBV5-3	TRBD1	-	TRBJ2-5	TGTGCCAGAAGCCTATCCGGACAGGGGGGCGAGACCCAGTACTTC	CARSLSGQGGETQYF
TRBV5-1	TRBD2	-	TRBJ2-7	TGCGCCAGCAGCTTGGGACTAGCGGGAGACGAGCAGTACTTC	CASSLGLAGDEQYF
TRBV11-1	-	-	TRBJ2-5	TGTGCCAGCAGCTTAGCAGGGGCTAAAGAGACCCAGTACTTC	CASSLAGAKETQYF
TRBV5-1	TRBD2	-	TRBJ2-1	TGCGCCAGCAGCTTGGGACTAGCGGGAGCAAATGAGCAGTTCTTC	CASSLGLAGANEQFF
TRBV6-1	TRBD2	-	TRBJ2-7	TGTGCCAGCAGTGCTTCGGGAGGAAAATACGAGCAGTACTTC	CASSASGGKYEQYF
TRBV28	-	-	TRBJ2-3	TGTGCCAGCAGTCCTGGGAGAGCAGATACGCAGTATTTT	CASSPGRADTQYF
TRBV5-1	-	medium-sized	TRBJ1-1	TGCGCCAGCAGCTTGGAGAGGACAGCCCCCATTGAAGCTTTCTTT	CASSLERTAPIEAFF
TRBV10-2	-	-	TRBJ2-2	TGCGCCAGCAGCCGGGAGTTGGGAAACACCGGGGAGCTGTTTTTT	CASSRELGNTGELFF
TRBV4-1	-	-	TRBJ2-7	TGCGCCAGCAGCCACACCAATATACCCCCCTACGAGCAGTACTTC	CASSHTNIPPYEQYF
TRBV5-1	-	-	TRBJ2-2	TGCGCCAGCACCCTAGGCTCGGGCACCGGGGAGCTGTTTTTT	CASTLGSGTGELFF
TRBV5-1	TRBD1	few	TRBJ2-7	TGCGCCAGCAGCAGCGGACAGGGGCGCAACGAGCAGTACTTC	CASSSGQGRNEQYF
TRBV9	TRBD2	large	TRBJ2-2	TGTGCCAGCAGCGTAGGGGTAGCGGGATCGACGAACACCGGGGAGCTGTTTTTT	CASSVGVAGSTNTGELFF
TRBV11-2	-	few	TRBJ2-3	TGTGCCAGCAGACGGGAATCAGATACGCAGTATTTT	CASRRESDTQYF
TRBV5-1	TRBD2	-	TRBJ2-1	TGCGCCAGCCGTCTAGCGGAGTCCTACAATGAGCAGTTCTTC	CASRLAESYNEQFF
TRBV7-6	-	-	TRBJ2-2	TGTGCCAGCAGCTTACCTACTCGGGGCACCGGGGAGCTGTTTTTT	CASSLPTRGTGELFF
TRBV14	-	-	TRBJ2-7	TGTGCCAGCAGCGTCTGGGAAAGGCCTGACGAGCAGTACTTC	CASSVWERPDEQYF
TRBV30	-	-	TRBJ1-2	TGTGCCTGGAAGGAGTTACCTACTAACTATGGCTACACCTTC	CAWKELPTNYGYTF
TRBV13	TRBD1	-	TRBJ1-1	TGTGCCAGCAGCTTACCGGGACAGGGAGCTTTCTTT	CASSLPGQGAFF
TRBV7-8	TRBD2	once	TRBJ2-5	TGTGCCAGCAGCTTAGCGACTGGACTAGGGCAAGAGACCCAGTACTTC	CASSLATGLGQETQYF
TRBV7-8	-	-	TRBJ2-5	TGTGCCAGCAGCTTAAGGGGACGGCAAGAGACCCAGTACTTC	CASSLRGRQETQYF
TRBV9	TRBD2	-	TRBJ2-1	TGTGCCAGCAGCGCCCCGGGAGCGGGGATCTACAATGAGCAGTTCTTC	CASSAPGAGIYNEQFF
TRBV19	-	-	TRBJ2-3	TGTGCCAGTAAGCGGGCCAGTATAACAGATACGCAGTATTTT	CASKRASITDTQYF